A selection of T cell receptor beta chains follows, all from one sample in a study of response to subunit inactivated influenza vaccine. TCRdb itself ran the RT-PCR reads through MiXCR, one entry per CDR3 protein. This table has around 470,000 distinct CDR3 sequences, approximately 7.2% appearing once. The source was PBMCs from blood, collected roughly 24 months after vaccination. Every receptor here comes from a man aged 45-69 years who received an inactivated influenza vaccine. Both conserved end residues are part of each CDR3. The order of the fields is clone size, J gene, V gene, D gene, CDR3 length, CDR3 protein, CDR3 DNA. The D gene is left open where the match is weak. Only part of the rows carry a size: once, few, many, or a class if the clone is expanded.

many TRBJ2-1 TRBV5-5 . 13 CASSAPPEVEQFF TGTGCCAGCAGCGCCCCCCCGGAGGTTGAGCAGTTCTTC
. TRBJ1-2 TRBV12-3/TRBV12-4 . 12 CASSFQGYGYTF TGTGCCAGCAGTTTCCAGGGATATGGCTACACCTTC
. TRBJ1-3 TRBV12-3/TRBV12-4 . 15 CASGLLAYSGNTIYF TGTGCCAGCGGACTCCTCGCTTACTCTGGAAACACCATATATTTT
few TRBJ2-6 TRBV7-2 . 17 CASSLAVVVSGANVLTF TGTGCCAGCAGCTTAGCGGTGGTAGTCTCTGGGGCCAACGTCCTGACTTTC
few TRBJ1-1 TRBV7-8 . 14 CASSNQFTQAEAFF TGTGCCAGCAGCAACCAGTTCACCCAAGCTGAAGCTTTCTTT
many TRBJ2-7 TRBV7-9 . 14 CASSLGTLTYEQYF TGTGCCAGCAGCTTAGGGACCCTAACCTACGAGCAGTACTTC
many TRBJ1-2 TRBV12-3/TRBV12-4 TRBD1 16 CASTKGQGRTNYGYTF TGTGCCAGCACCAAGGGACAGGGTCGGACTAACTATGGCTACACCTTC
. TRBJ2-7 TRBV6-2/TRBV6-3 . 13 CASNARDFYEQYF TGTGCCAGCAACGCCCGGGACTTCTACGAGCAGTACTTC
many TRBJ2-7 TRBV13 TRBD1 14 CASSPTGTSYEQYF TGTGCCAGCAGTCCGACAGGGACCTCCTACGAGCAGTACTTC
many TRBJ1-6 TRBV20-1 TRBD1 15 CSARLDRPYNSPLHF TGCAGTGCTAGACTGGACAGGCCCTATAATTCACCCCTCCACTTT
. TRBJ1-1 TRBV2 . 14 CASSSKRANTEAFF TGTGCCAGCAGCTCTAAGAGGGCAAACACTGAAGCTTTCTTT
few TRBJ2-5 TRBV29-1 . 11 CSVDNQETQYF TGCAGCGTTGACAACCAAGAGACCCAGTACTTC
few TRBJ2-7 TRBV6-6 . 13 CASGHRVWYEQYF TGTGCCAGCGGGCACCGAGTCTGGTACGAGCAGTACTTC
many TRBJ2-7 TRBV20-1 . 15 CSARAKGGSAYEQYF TGCAGTGCTAGAGCCAAGGGGGGTTCGGCCTACGAGCAGTACTTC
. TRBJ1-4 TRBV7-2 TRBD1 14 CASSRDRAEEKLFF TGTGCCAGCAGCCGGGACAGGGCGGAGGAAAAACTGTTTTTT
. TRBJ2-7 TRBV12-3/TRBV12-4 . 13 CASSFGGVLEQYF TGTGCCAGCAGTTTTGGCGGAGTCCTGGAGCAGTACTTC
. TRBJ1-5 TRBV19 . 15 CASSILPPGFQPQHF TGTGCCAGTAGTATACTCCCCCCGGGCTTTCAGCCCCAGCATTTT
. TRBJ2-7 TRBV28 . 15 CASSLKRVLPDEQYF TGTGCCAGCAGTTTAAAGCGGGTACTGCCGGACGAGCAGTACTTC
. TRBJ2-3 TRBV7-2 . 16 CASSLDPGRAPDTQYF TGTGCCAGCAGCTTAGACCCGGGCCGCGCCCCAGATACGCAGTATTTT
few TRBJ2-2 TRBV6-1 . 15 CASRNRGGNTGELFF TGTGCCAGCAGAAACAGGGGGGGAAACACCGGGGAGCTGTTTTTT
. TRBJ2-1 TRBV20-1 TRBD2 14 CSAPRGGSYNEQFF TGCAGTGCTCCCCGGGGGGGGTCCTACAATGAGCAGTTCTTC
. TRBJ1-4 TRBV5-1 . 14 CASSLEIGGEKLFF TGCGCCAGCAGCTTGGAAATTGGGGGCGAAAAACTGTTTTTT
many TRBJ2-1 TRBV18 . 12 CASSPRMHEQFF TGTGCCAGCTCACCACGAATGCATGAGCAGTTCTTC
. TRBJ2-2 TRBV7-8 . 15 CASRPGFGYTGELFF TGTGCCAGTCGCCCAGGGTTTGGGTACACCGGGGAGCTGTTTTTT
few TRBJ2-2 TRBV10-1 . 14 CASSESANTGELFF TGCGCCAGCAGTGAGTCGGCGAACACCGGGGAGCTGTTTTTT
many TRBJ2-7 TRBV5-1 TRBD2 16 CASSLWASGSSYEQYF TGCGCCAGCAGCTTGTGGGCTAGCGGTAGCTCCTACGAGCAGTACTTC
. TRBJ2-7 TRBV10-3 . 11 CAITEGGEQYF TGTGCCATCACGGAGGGGGGCGAGCAGTACTTC
. TRBJ2-7 TRBV5-1 TRBD2 15 CASSPGAGGSYEQYF TGCGCCAGCAGCCCGGGGGCGGGAGGTTCCTACGAGCAGTACTTC
many TRBJ2-3 TRBV10-3 . 14 CAISDSTGVDTQYF TGTGCCATCAGTGATTCTACCGGCGTAGATACGCAGTATTTT